This section outlines one T cell receptor beta chain sequence together with its context. Its target is not known. This sample stems from a study of T cells in Graves' hyperthyroidism and ophthalmopathy. General study findings and limits: Through a model of 13 V-J features, ophthalmopathy was separated from stable hyperthyroidism. Blood samples included most of the expanded thyroid clonotypes exceeding 0.001.

Amplified TCR beta CDR3 regions came from RNA transcripts. First-round RT-PCR targeting the TCR CDR3 was performed with the HTBI primer set. Each CDR3 protein is one row after TCRdb ran MiXCR on the multiplex PCR reads. The sample has under 550,000 distinct CDR3 sequences, about 20% seen once. After removal of 7 bases from V and 5 bases from J, the junction contained 16 bases not matched to a gene. The germline V gene has CDR1 LNHDA and CDR2 SQIVND (reference sequence). CDR3 length: 17 residues. Patients with uncontrolled infections, other autoimmune diseases, pregnancy or lactation were excluded. Clinical symptoms, serum thyroxine, TRAb, thyroid ultrasound and orbital computed tomography informed diagnoses.

The sequenced material came from blood. J is TRBJ1-4 and V is TRBV19; 7 nucleotides match TRBD1. This sequence was found in a man aged 35 to 55 with Graves' ophthalmopathy. The CDR3, as DNA: TGTGCCAGTACGGTTGGCAGGGGGGACCCTCAGAATGAAAAACTGTTTTTT. Its protein is CASTVGRGDPQNEKLFF.